This entry lists 11 T cell receptor beta chains sequenced from one sample in a study of blood T cell repertoires in COVID-19. TCRdb's table, derived via immunoSEQ multiplex PCR, lists solely in-frame clones and lacks some. The table records a few hundred thousand clones, roughly 84% of them present only once. Sequencing was done on a sample of peripheral blood. The receptors derive from a man aged 55-75 years with acute or convalescent COVID-19.

The V and J genes are TRBV28 and TRBJ1-5; 7 bases are shared with TRBD1. V lost 5 bases to trimming and J lost 2 bases; unmatched junction nucleotides: 9. This CDR3 contains 16 residues. Germline V gene sequence: CDR1 MDHEN, CDR2 SYDVKM. The DNA of the CDR3 is TGTGCCAGCAGTGACCACAGGGGTAGTCGCAATCAGCCCCAGCATTTT. As protein: CASSDHRGSRNQPQHF.

The chain recombines TRBV6-5 with TRBJ2-1, with 8 bases fitting TRBD2. V gave up 6 bases and J gave up 7 bases; unmatched junction bases: 5. The V gene's germline CDR1 is MNHEY and CDR2 SVGAGI. The CDR3 loop spans 13 amino acids. The DNA of the CDR3 is TGTGCCAGCAGGCGACTAGCGTGGAATGAGCAGTTCTTC. It yields the protein CASRRLAWNEQFF.

The chain joins TRBV5-4 to TRBJ1-1; possible D gene TRBD1, 5 bases. The germline V and J ends were trimmed by 4 bases and 4 bases, with 11 bases remaining between them. This CDR3 region has 13 residues. CDR1 and CDR2 from the germline V gene are SGHNT and YYREEE (reference sequence). CDR3 loop: CASSIAGGTEAFF. CDR3 DNA: TGTGCCAGCAGCATCGCCGGGGGCACTGAAGCTTTCTTT.

This chain uses TRBV7-8 with TRBJ1-3; unclear D gene. CDR1 is SGHVS and CDR2 is FQNEAQ in the germline V gene. The CDR3 runs 14 residues. V dropped 5 bases and J dropped 0 bases, with 8 bases sitting between them. CDR3 sequence reads: CASSAEGSGNTIYF. The DNA of the CDR3 is TGTGCCAGCAGCGCGGAGGGCTCTGGAAACACCATATATTTT.

This chain links TRBV3-1 (or the pseudogene TRBV3-2) with TRBJ2-3, with D hard to call. Trimming removed 2 bases from V and 1 base from J, with 4 bases in between. Germline CDR1 and CDR2: LGHDT and YNNKEL (reference sequence). CDR3 length: 13 residues. In DNA, the CDR3 is TGTGCCAGCAGCCAACAGGGCACAGATACGCAGTATTTT. This codes for CASSQQGTDTQYF.

This chain uses TRBV7-2 with TRBJ2-3, with D possibly matching TRBD2 (6 bases). With 3 bases removed from V and 0 bases from J, the gap between germline ends came to 13 bases. The CDR3 length is 16 residues. Germline values: CDR1 SGHTA, CDR2 FQGNSA. CDR3 coding DNA: TGTGCCAGCAGCTTCCTAGCGCACCCTAGCACAGATACGCAGTATTTT. Translation gives CASSFLAHPSTDTQYF.

The chain recombines TRBV6-5 with TRBJ1-5; 7 bases are a match to TRBD1. V dropped 5 bases and J dropped 2; count of bases not matched to a gene: 6. The CDR3 is 15 residues long. Germline V gene sequence: CDR1 MNHEY, CDR2 SVGAGI. As DNA, the CDR3 is TGTGCCAGCAGTACAGGGGCGAGTGGCAATCAGCCCCAGCATTTT. It encodes CASSTGASGNQPQHF.

The chain is built from TRBV6-2 or TRBV6-3 and TRBJ2-1, with 15 bases that match TRBD2. The V and J ends lost 6 bases and 8 bases, in that order; junction bases with no gene match: 8. The CDR3 totals 16 residues. The germline CDR1 and CDR2 sequences are MNHEY and SVGEGT. CDR3 amino acids: CASSIGLAGGQDEQFF. Written as DNA, the CDR3 is TGTGCCAGCAGCATAGGACTAGCGGGGGGGCAGGATGAGCAGTTCTTC.

This clone was recorded once. The rearrangement joins TRBV28 to TRBJ1-6; 9 nucleotides match TRBD1. Germline-derived CDR1 and CDR2 are MDHEN and SYDVKM. The junction had 6 bases not matched to a gene; V was cut back by 3 bases and J by 9 bases. This CDR3 has 15 residues. For the CDR3, the DNA is TGTGCCAGCAGTTTGACAGGGGGTATCAGTTCACCCCTCCACTTT. Its translation is CASSLTGGISSPLHF.

V usage is TRBV6-5 and J usage is TRBJ2-5, with TRBD2 matching 11 bases. The CDR3 runs to 14 residues. Trimming took 7 bases from V and 5 from J; bases not matched to a gene: 6. The germline V gene encodes CDR1 MNHEY and CDR2 SVGAGI. The CDR3 sequence is CASMVTSGVETQYF. The CDR3 DNA is TGTGCCAGCATGGTGACTAGCGGGGTTGAGACCCAGTACTTC.

The chain has TRBV7-8 and TRBJ2-7; 11 bases fit TRBD2. The CDR3 extends over 17 amino acids. The trim removed 6 bases at V and 1 base at J, leaving 11 bases unmatched. Germline CDR1 and CDR2: SGHVS and FQNEAQ. The CDR3 nucleotides are TGTGCCAGCAGACCAGCTAAACTAGCGGGGGAGTCCTACGAGCAGTACTTC. It yields the protein CASRPAKLAGESYEQYF.